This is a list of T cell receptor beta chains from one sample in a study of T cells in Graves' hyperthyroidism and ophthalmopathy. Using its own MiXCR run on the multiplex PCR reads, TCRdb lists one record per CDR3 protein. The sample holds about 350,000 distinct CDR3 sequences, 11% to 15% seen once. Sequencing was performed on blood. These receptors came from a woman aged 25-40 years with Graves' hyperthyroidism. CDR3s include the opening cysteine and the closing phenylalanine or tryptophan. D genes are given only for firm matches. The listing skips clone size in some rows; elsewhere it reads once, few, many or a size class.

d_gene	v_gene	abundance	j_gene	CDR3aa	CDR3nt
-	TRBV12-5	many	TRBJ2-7	CASGLVRPGEPTTCYEQYF	TGTGCTAGTGGTTTGGTACGACCCGGGGAACCCACCACATGCTACGAGCAGTACTTC
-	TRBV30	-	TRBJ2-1	CAWSSPSRSSYNEQFF	TGTGCCTGGAGCTCCCCCTCGCGGAGCTCCTACAATGAGCAGTTCTTC
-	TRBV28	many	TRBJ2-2	CASRMEFGELFF	TGTGCCAGCAGGATGGAGTTCGGGGAGCTGTTTTTT
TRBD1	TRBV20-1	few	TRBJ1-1	CSAEGDRQRTEAFF	TGCAGTGCCGAGGGGGACAGACAAAGGACTGAAGCTTTCTTT
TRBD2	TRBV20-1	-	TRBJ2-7	CSAHPTRVAGTYEQYF	TGCAGTGCTCACCCCACCAGGGTAGCGGGAACCTACGAGCAGTACTTC
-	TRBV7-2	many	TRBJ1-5	CASSSPGGRQGSNQPQHF	TGTGCCAGCAGCTCACCCGGGGGGAGGCAGGGCAGCAATCAGCCCCAGCATTTT
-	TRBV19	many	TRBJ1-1	CASSMGTTPGDTEAFF	TGTGCCAGTAGTATGGGGACAACTCCTGGGGACACTGAAGCTTTCTTT
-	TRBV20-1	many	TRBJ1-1	CSARRQALNTEAFF	TGCAGTGCTAGACGCCAGGCCCTAAACACTGAAGCTTTCTTT
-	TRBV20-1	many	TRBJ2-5	CSASGGLVGPGTQYF	TGCAGTGCTAGCGGGGGCCTGGTGGGCCCCGGGACCCAGTACTTC
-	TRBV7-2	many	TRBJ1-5	CASSSDRDTQPQHF	TGTGCCAGCAGCTCCGACCGGGACACTCAGCCCCAGCATTTT
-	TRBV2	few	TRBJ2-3	CASSADSTTDTQYF	TGTGCCAGCAGTGCGGACTCCACCACAGATACGCAGTATTTT
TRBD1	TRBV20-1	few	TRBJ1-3	CSARGAGGYGNTIYF	TGCAGTGCTAGAGGGGCAGGGGGTTACGGAAACACCATATATTTT
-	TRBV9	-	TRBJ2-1	CASGELSYNEQFF	TGTGCCAGCGGGGAGTTGTCCTACAATGAGCAGTTCTTC
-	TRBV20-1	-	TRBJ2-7	CSASGRVSYEQYF	TGCAGTGCTAGCGGGAGAGTGTCCTACGAGCAGTACTTC
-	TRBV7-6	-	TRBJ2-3	CASSKEATDTQYF	TGTGCCAGCAGTAAAGAAGCAACAGATACGCAGTATTTT
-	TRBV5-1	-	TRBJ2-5	CASSLYEVVQETQYF	TGCGCCAGCAGCTTGTATGAGGTAGTCCAAGAGACCCAGTACTTC
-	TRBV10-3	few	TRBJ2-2	CAIRGVYGNTGELFF	TGTGCCATCCGGGGAGTCTATGGGAACACCGGGGAGCTGTTTTTT
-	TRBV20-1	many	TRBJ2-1	CSAREDRGGNEQFF	TGCAGTGCTAGAGAGGATAGAGGTGGCAATGAGCAGTTCTTC
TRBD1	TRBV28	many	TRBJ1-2	CASSRTGGGYTF	TGTGCCAGCAGTCGGACAGGGGGTGGCTACACCTTC
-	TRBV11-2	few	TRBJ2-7	CASSLGRSLYGQYF	TGTGCCAGCAGCTTGGGACGGAGCCTCTACGGGCAGTACTTC
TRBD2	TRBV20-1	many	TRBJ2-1	CSARGPSGGRSYNEQFF	TGCAGTGCTAGAGGGCCCTCGGGAGGGAGATCCTACAATGAGCAGTTCTTC
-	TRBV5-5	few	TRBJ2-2	CASSPTSSGELFF	TGTGCCAGCAGCCCAACATCATCCGGGGAGCTGTTTTTT
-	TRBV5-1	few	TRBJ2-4	CASSLDRDIQYF	TGCGCCAGCAGCTTGGACCGGGACATTCAGTACTTC
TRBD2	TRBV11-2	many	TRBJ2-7	CASGLGLAGHEQYF	TGTGCCAGCGGCTTAGGACTAGCGGGACACGAGCAGTACTTC
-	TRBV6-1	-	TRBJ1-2	CASGFSYGYTF	TGTGCCAGCGGGTTCAGCTATGGCTACACCTTC
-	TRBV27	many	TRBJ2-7	CASKGGQGPYEQYF	TGTGCCAGCAAGGGGGGGCAGGGGCCCTACGAGCAGTACTTC
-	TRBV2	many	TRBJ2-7	CASRWDGDEQYF	TGTGCCAGCCGCTGGGACGGGGACGAGCAGTACTTC
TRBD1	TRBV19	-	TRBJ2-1	CASRILGQGQYNEQFF	TGTGCCAGTAGGATCCTCGGACAGGGGCAATACAATGAGCAGTTCTTC
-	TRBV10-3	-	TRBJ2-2	CAISVGSPGELFF	TGTGCCATCAGTGTAGGGAGTCCCGGGGAGCTGTTTTTT
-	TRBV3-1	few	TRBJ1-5	CASSQDKGWAQPQHF	TGTGCCAGCAGCCAAGACAAGGGGTGGGCCCAGCCCCAGCATTTT
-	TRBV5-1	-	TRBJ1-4	CASSPDTANEKLFF	TGCGCCAGCAGCCCGGACACCGCTAATGAAAAACTGTTTTTT
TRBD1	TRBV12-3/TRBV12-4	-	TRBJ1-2	CASSSPGTGGTF	TGTGCCAGCAGTTCGCCCGGGACAGGGGGCACCTTC
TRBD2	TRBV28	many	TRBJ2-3	CASSPSGKADTQYF	TGTGCCAGCAGCCCCAGCGGGAAGGCAGATACGCAGTATTTT
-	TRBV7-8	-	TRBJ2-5	CASSLGYRETQYF	TGTGCCAGCAGCTTAGGATACCGAGAGACCCAGTACTTC
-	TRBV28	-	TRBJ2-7	CASSWGTKSVSYEQYF	TGTGCCAGCAGTTGGGGTACTAAAAGTGTATCCTACGAGCAGTACTTC
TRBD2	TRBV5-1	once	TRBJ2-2	CASSRGTRGGTGELFF	TGCGCCAGCAGCCGCGGGACTAGAGGAGGTACCGGGGAGCTGTTTTTT
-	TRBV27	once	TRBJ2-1	CASRKHVRDTGSYNEQFF	TGTGCCAGCAGAAAACACGTCCGGGACACCGGCTCCTACAATGAGCAGTTCTTC
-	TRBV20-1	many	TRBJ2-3	CSARGSGNTDTQYF	TGCAGTGCTAGAGGAAGCGGAAACACAGATACGCAGTATTTT
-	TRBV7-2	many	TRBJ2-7	CASSFKLTRGPIYEQYF	TGTGCCAGCAGCTTCAAGCTGACCAGGGGCCCCATCTACGAGCAGTACTTC
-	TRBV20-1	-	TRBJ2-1	CSADPILYNEQFF	TGCAGTGCTGACCCGATCCTATACAATGAGCAGTTCTTC
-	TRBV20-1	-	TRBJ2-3	CSARDGSRTDTQYF	TGCAGTGCTAGAGACGGTTCCCGCACAGATACGCAGTATTTT
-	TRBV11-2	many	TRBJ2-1	CASSLGGISYNEQFF	TGTGCCAGCAGCTTAGGCGGGATCTCCTACAATGAGCAGTTCTTC
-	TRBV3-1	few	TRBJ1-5	CASSQDPGADQPQHF	TGTGCCAGCAGCCAAGACCCGGGCGCCGATCAGCCCCAGCATTTT
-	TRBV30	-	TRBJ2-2	CAGTRLAAGELFF	TGTGCCGGAACCAGACTGGCCGCCGGGGAGCTGTTTTTT
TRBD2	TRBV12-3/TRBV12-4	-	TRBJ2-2	CASSLSGTSSTGELFF	TGTGCCAGCAGTTTAAGTGGGACTAGCAGCACCGGGGAGCTGTTTTTT
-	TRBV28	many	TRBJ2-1	CASKARYGRSRNDEQFF	TGTGCCAGCAAAGCCAGGTATGGGCGGTCCCGTAACGATGAGCAGTTCTTC
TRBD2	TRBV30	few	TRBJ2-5	CAWRSGLAGRQETQYF	TGTGCCTGGAGATCGGGACTAGCGGGCCGTCAAGAGACCCAGTACTTC
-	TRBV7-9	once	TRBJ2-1	CASSLLGGIGEQFF	TGTGCCAGCAGCTTACTCGGGGGTATCGGTGAGCAGTTCTTC
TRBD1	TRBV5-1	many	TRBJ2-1	CASSSTGTGVNEQFF	TGCGCCAGCAGCTCGACCGGGACAGGGGTCAATGAGCAGTTCTTC
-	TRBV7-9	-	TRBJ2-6	CAPRASGANVLTF	TGTGCTCCTAGGGCCTCTGGGGCCAACGTCCTGACTTTC
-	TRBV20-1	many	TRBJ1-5	CSASNWDVSNQPQHF	TGCAGTGCTAGCAACTGGGACGTTAGCAATCAGCCCCAGCATTTT
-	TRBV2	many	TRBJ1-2	CASRTVTWGYTF	TGTGCCAGCAGGACCGTCACTTGGGGCTACACCTTC
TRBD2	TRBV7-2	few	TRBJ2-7	CASGKPSGYEQYF	TGTGCCAGCGGAAAGCCTAGCGGCTACGAGCAGTACTTC
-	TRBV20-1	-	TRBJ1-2	CSASEVQERVGYTF	TGCAGTGCTAGTGAGGTCCAGGAAAGAGTAGGCTACACCTTC